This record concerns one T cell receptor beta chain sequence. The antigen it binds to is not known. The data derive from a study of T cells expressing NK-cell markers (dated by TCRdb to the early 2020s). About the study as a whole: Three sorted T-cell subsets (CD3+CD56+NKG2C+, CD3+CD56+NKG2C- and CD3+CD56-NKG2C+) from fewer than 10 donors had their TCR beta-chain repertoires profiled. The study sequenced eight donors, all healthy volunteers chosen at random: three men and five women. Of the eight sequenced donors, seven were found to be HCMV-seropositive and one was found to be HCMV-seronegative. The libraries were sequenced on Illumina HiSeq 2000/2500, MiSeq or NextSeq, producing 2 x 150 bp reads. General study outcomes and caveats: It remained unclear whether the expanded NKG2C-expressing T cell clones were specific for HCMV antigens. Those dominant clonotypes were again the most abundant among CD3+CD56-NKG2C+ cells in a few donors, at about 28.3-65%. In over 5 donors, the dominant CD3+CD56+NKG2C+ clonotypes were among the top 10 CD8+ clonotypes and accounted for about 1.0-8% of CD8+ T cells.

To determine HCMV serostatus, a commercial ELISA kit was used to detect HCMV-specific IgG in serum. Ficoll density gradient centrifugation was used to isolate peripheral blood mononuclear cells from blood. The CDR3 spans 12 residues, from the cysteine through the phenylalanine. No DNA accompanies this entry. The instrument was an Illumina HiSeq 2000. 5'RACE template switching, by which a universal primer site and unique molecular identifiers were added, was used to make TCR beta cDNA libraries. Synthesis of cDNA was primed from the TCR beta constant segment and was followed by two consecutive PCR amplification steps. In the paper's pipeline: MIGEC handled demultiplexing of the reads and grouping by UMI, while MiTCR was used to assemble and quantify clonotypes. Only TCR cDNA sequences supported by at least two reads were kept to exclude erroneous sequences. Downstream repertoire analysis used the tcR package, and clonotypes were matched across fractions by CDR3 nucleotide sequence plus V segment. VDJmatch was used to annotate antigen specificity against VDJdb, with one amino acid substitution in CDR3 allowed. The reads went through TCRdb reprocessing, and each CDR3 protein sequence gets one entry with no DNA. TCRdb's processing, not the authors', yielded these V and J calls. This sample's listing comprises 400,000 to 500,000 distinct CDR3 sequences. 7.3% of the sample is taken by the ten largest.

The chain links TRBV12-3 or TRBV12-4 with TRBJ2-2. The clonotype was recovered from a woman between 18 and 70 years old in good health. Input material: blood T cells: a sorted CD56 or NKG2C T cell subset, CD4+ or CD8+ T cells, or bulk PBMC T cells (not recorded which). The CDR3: CASSYDSGELFF.